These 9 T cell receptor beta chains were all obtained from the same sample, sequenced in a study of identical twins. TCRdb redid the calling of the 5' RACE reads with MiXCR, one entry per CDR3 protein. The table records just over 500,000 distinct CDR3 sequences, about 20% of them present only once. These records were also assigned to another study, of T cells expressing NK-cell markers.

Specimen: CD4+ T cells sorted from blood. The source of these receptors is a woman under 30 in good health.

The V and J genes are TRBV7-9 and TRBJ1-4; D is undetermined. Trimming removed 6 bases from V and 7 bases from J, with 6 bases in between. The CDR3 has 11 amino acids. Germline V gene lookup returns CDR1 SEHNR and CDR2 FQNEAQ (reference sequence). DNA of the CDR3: TGTGCCAGCAGTCGTCGTGAAAAACTGTTTTTT. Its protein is CASSRREKLFF.

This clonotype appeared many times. DNA for the CDR3: TGTGCCAGCAGTCCGCGCGGGGGTAGGAATTCACCCCTCCACTTT. It translates to CASSPRGGRNSPLHF. V and J are TRBV28 and TRBJ1-6, with a tentative D call TRBD1 (5 bases). Germline assignment: CDR1 MDHEN and CDR2 SYDVKM. There are 15 residues in the CDR3. Trimming pared 5 bases from V and 7 bases from J, leaving 15 bases between.

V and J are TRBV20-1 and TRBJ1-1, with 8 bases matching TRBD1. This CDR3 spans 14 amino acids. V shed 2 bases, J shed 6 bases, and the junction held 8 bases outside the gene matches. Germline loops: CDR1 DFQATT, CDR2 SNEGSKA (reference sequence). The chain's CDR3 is CSARRLGDRPEAFF. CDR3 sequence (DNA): TGCAGTGCTAGAAGGTTGGGGGACAGGCCTGAAGCTTTCTTT.

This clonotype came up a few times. The CDR3 coding sequence is TGCAGTGCCCGAAAAGGCCAGAAGAATTCACCCCTCCACTTT. As protein: CSARKGQKNSPLHF. The chain has TRBV20-1 and TRBJ1-6; D call uncertain. The CDR3 covers 14 residues. The germline V and J ends were trimmed by 6 bases and 7 bases, with 16 bases remaining between them. Per the germline V gene, CDR1 is DFQATT and CDR2 is SNEGSKA (reference sequence).

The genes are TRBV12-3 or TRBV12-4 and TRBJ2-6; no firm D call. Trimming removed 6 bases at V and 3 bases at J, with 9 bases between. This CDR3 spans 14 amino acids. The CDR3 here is CASSWRSGANVLTF. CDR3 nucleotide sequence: TGTGCCAGCAGCTGGCGAAGTGGGGCCAACGTCCTGACTTTC.

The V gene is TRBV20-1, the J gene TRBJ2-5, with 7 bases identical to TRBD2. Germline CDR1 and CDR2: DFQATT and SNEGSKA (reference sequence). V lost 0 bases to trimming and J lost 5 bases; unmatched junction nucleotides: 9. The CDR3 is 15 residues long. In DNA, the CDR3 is TGCAGTGCTAGAGATGGGAGGGGTATATCCGAGACCCAGTACTTC. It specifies CSARDGRGISETQYF.

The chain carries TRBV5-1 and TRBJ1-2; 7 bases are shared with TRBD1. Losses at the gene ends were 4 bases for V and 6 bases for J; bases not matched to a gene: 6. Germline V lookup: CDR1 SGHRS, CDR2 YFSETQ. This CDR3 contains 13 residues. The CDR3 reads CASSKDRDHGYTF. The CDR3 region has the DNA TGCGCCAGCAGCAAAGACAGGGACCATGGCTACACCTTC.

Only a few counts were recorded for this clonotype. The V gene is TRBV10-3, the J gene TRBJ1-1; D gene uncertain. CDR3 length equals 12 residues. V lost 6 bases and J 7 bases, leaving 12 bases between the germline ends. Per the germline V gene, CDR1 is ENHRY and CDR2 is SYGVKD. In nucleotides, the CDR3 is TGTGCCATCAGCGTAGACGGCCATGAAGCTTTCTTT. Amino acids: CAISVDGHEAFF.

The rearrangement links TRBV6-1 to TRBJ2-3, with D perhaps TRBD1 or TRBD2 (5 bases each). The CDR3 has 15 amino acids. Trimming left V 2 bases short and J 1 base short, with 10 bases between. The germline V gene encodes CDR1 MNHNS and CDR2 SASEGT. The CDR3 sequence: CASSEHLGGTDTQYF. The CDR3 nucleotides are TGTGCCAGCAGTGAACATTTGGGGGGCACAGATACGCAGTATTTT.